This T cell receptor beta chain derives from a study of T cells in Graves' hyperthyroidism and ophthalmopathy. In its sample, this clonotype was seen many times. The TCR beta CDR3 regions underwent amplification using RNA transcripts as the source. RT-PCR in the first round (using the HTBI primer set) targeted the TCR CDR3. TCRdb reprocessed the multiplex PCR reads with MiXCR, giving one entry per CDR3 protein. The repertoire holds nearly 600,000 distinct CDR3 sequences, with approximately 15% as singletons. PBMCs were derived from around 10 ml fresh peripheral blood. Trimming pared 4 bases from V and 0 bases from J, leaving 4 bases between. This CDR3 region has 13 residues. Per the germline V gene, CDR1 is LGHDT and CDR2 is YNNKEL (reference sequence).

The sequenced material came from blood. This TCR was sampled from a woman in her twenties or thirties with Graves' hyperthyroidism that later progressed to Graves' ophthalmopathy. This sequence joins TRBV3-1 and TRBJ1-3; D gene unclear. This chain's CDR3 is CASSPTSGNTIYF. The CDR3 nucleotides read TGTGCCAGCAGCCCTACCTCTGGAAACACCATATATTTT. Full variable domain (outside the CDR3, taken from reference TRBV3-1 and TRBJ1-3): DTAVSQTPKYLVTQMGNDKSIKCEQNLGHDTMYWYKQDSKKFLKIMFSYNNKELIINETVPNRFSPKSPDKAHLNLHINSLELGDSAVYFCASSPTSGNTIYFGEGSWLTVV.